Below, 28 T cell receptor beta chains from the same sample are listed, as sequenced in a study of blood T cell repertoires in COVID-19. Profiling relied on immunoSEQ multiplex PCR, and the TCRdb table lists in-frame clones only, not all of them. The sample yields 200,000 to 250,000 clones, 70% to 90% seen once. The sample comprised peripheral blood. All receptors come from a human donor in a cohort sampled during active COVID-19.

Ten or more counts support this clone. The rearrangement links TRBV4-2 to TRBJ1-1; D perhaps matches TRBD1 (5 bases). The germline CDR1 and CDR2 sequences are LGHNA and YNFKEQ. Trimming removed 1 base from V and 4 bases from J, with 13 bases in between. This CDR3 has 15 residues. CDR3 protein: CASSQVGQGITEAFF. The CDR3 DNA is TGTGCCAGCAGCCAAGTTGGCCAGGGAATCACTGAAGCTTTCTTT.

J is TRBJ2-2 and V is TRBV19; 10 positions agree with TRBD2. The germline CDR1 and CDR2 sequences are LNHDA and SQIVND (reference sequence). The trim removed 6 bases at V and 4 bases at J, leaving 5 bases unmatched. This CDR3 contains 15 residues. The CDR3 is CASSPSGSGTGELFF. DNA of the CDR3: TGTGCCAGTAGCCCTAGCGGGAGTGGCACCGGGGAGCTGTTTTTT.

The chain has TRBV19 and TRBJ1-2; D perhaps matches TRBD1 (6 bases). The CDR3 has 12 amino acids. Germline-derived CDR1 and CDR2 are LNHDA and SQIVND (reference sequence). Trimming cost V 5 bases and J 7 bases, with 11 bases left between them. The CDR3 protein is CASSRQAAGYTF. The CDR3 DNA is TGTGCCAGTAGTCGACAGGCGGCTGGCTACACCTTC.

The chain has TRBV28 and TRBJ2-7; TRBD2 aligns across 10 bases. This CDR3 spans 16 amino acids. V dropped 3 bases and J dropped 7; count of bases not matched to a gene: 12. The germline V gene encodes CDR1 MDHEN and CDR2 SYDVKM. The CDR3 loop reads CASSFPIAGGFREQYF. The CDR3 nucleotides are TGTGCCAGCAGTTTTCCTATAGCGGGAGGTTTTCGGGAGCAGTACTTC.

V usage is TRBV9 and J usage is TRBJ2-2; 8 bases agree with TRBD1. J was trimmed by 10 bases and V by 1 base; bases with no gene match: 6. This CDR3 contains 14 residues. Germline V gene sequence: CDR1 SGDLS, CDR2 YYNGEE. In DNA, the CDR3 is TGTGCCAGCAGCGTACCACCGGGACAGGCGGAGCTGTTTTTT. Translating it yields CASSVPPGQAELFF.

This chain connects TRBV5-6 to TRBJ2-3; 8 nucleotides align to TRBD2. This CDR3 region has 14 residues. The junction had 4 bases not matched to a gene; V was cut back by 1 base and J by 6 bases. CDR1 and CDR2 from the germline V gene are SGHDT and YYEEEE. CDR3 in DNA: TGTGCCAGCAGCTTGCTAGCGGGCGGGGATACGCAGTATTTT. Its protein is CASSLLAGGDTQYF.

The chain links TRBV24-1 to TRBJ2-1, with 10 nucleotides matching TRBD2. Germline loops: CDR1 KGHDR, CDR2 SFDVKD. V was clipped by 4 bases and J by 8 bases; unmatched bases: 10. The CDR3 length is 16 residues. The CDR3: CATSEPAGGQDDEQFF. The CDR3 DNA is TGTGCCACCAGTGAACCAGCGGGAGGGCAAGACGATGAGCAGTTCTTC.

The V and J genes are TRBV27 and TRBJ1-1, with 9 bases that match TRBD1. The CDR3 contains 14 residues. Trimming cost V 4 bases and J 4 bases; bases outside gene matches: 4. In germline, CDR1 is MNHEY, CDR2 SMNVEV (reference sequence). CDR3: CASSSLDRGTEAFF. The DNA for the CDR3 is TGTGCCAGCAGTTCGTTGGACAGGGGCACTGAAGCTTTCTTT.

This rearrangement joins TRBV15 to TRBJ2-6; D not certain. Germline-derived CDR1 and CDR2 are LNHNV and YYDKDF (reference sequence). The CDR3 is made up of 15 amino acids. V gave up 0 bases and J gave up 2 bases, with 5 bases separating them. Here the CDR3 DNA reads TGTGCCACCAGCAGAGATCGTACTGGGGCCAACGTCCTGACTTTC. Translated: CATSRDRTGANVLTF.

This chain links TRBV29-1 with TRBJ2-5, with D unresolved. This CDR3 is 11 amino acids long. Germline loops: CDR1 SQVTM, CDR2 ANQGSEA. In nucleotides, the CDR3 is TGCAGTGGAGCCGCCCAAGAGACCCAGTACTTC. Its protein is CSGAAQETQYF.

This clone was counted once. The chain employs TRBV29-1 and TRBJ2-4, with D unclear. Germline CDR1 reads SQVTM; CDR2 reads ANQGSEA. V lost 5 bases and J 4 bases, leaving 9 bases between the germline ends. There are 12 residues in the CDR3. Here the CDR3 DNA reads TGCAGCGTTTATGGCAGGAAAAACATTCAGTACTTC. Translation gives CSVYGRKNIQYF.

There are a few counts of this clone. The rearrangement joins TRBV19 to TRBJ1-5, with D maybe TRBD1 (5 bases). CDR3 length: 14 residues. The germline CDR1 and CDR2 sequences are LNHDA and SQIVND (reference sequence). The V end lost 5 bases, the J end lost 5 bases, and 13 bases lay between the germline ends. The CDR3 DNA sequence: TGTGCCAGTAGTCTTCAGGGTCAGGATCAGCCCCAGCATTTT. It is translated as CASSLQGQDQPQHF.

V and J are TRBV6-5 and TRBJ1-4; the D is unclear. The length of the CDR3 is 12 residues. Germline CDR1 and CDR2: MNHEY and SVGAGI. V lost 7 bases and J lost 0, with 3 bases in between. This chain's CDR3 is CASTSTNEKLFF. In DNA form, the CDR3 reads TGTGCCAGCACCTCAACTAATGAAAAACTGTTTTTT.

The gene calls are TRBV14 and TRBJ2-7; TRBD2 matches at 10 bases. This CDR3 has 16 residues. The trim removed 1 base at V and 1 base at J, leaving 4 bases unmatched. Germline CDR1 reads SGHDN; CDR2 reads FVKESK. The CDR3 loop reads CASSQVSSGGSYEQYF. DNA for the CDR3: TGTGCCAGCAGCCAAGTATCTAGCGGGGGTTCCTACGAGCAGTACTTC.

The sample holds many counts of this clone. The V call is TRBV5-4, the J call TRBJ2-3; 10 nucleotides agree with TRBD1. CDR1 is SGHNT, CDR2 YYREEE, per germline (reference sequence). V was clipped by 4 bases and J by 6 bases; unmatched bases: 8. The CDR3 length is 15 residues. CDR3 sequence reads: CASSQPTGGMDTQYF. The DNA of the CDR3 is TGTGCCAGCAGCCAACCGACAGGGGGCATGGATACGCAGTATTTT.

The gene calls are TRBV5-6 and TRBJ2-3; D is uncertain. The germline gives CDR1 SGHDT, CDR2 YYEEEE. The CDR3 is 13 amino acids. Trimming shortened V by 2 bases and J by 0 bases, and 4 bases separated the two germline ends. This CDR3 reads CASSFYSTDTQYF. The CDR3 coding sequence is TGTGCCAGCAGCTTTTATAGCACAGATACGCAGTATTTT.

The chain uses TRBV7-6 and TRBJ2-7, with D perhaps TRBD1 (5 bases). CDR3 length equals 15 residues. From germline, CDR1 is SGHVS and CDR2 FNYEAQ. Trimming pared 6 bases from V and 2 bases from J, leaving 17 bases between. DNA of the CDR3: TGTGCCAGCAGTCCTAGGGGCGGAGAAACCTACGAGCAGTACTTC. It is translated as CASSPRGGETYEQYF.

The chain couples TRBV7-9 to TRBJ2-1; TRBD1 matches at 9 bases. The germline V gene encodes CDR1 SEHNR and CDR2 FQNEAQ (reference sequence). After removal of 5 bases from V and 7 bases from J, the junction contained 9 bases not matched to a gene. The CDR3 has 15 amino acids. The CDR3 here is CASSRLGTGNNEQFF. CDR3 in DNA: TGTGCCAGCAGCCGTCTTGGGACAGGGAATAATGAGCAGTTCTTC. The variable domain in full, completed from reference TRBV7-9 and TRBJ2-1, reads DTGVSQNPRHKITKRGQNVTFRCDPISEHNRLYWYRQTLGQGPEFLTYFQNEAQLEKSRLLSDRFSAERPKGSFSTLEIQRTEQGDSAMYLCASSRLGTGNNEQFFGPGTRLTVL.

This clone was counted between two and nine times. Written as DNA, the CDR3 is TGCGCCAGCAGCCAGGACAGGGGGCAGGAAAAACTGTTTTTT. Amino acid sequence: CASSQDRGQEKLFF. The chain has TRBV4-1 and TRBJ1-4; TRBD1 matches 11 bases. The CDR3 sequence is 14 residues long. In germline, CDR1 is MGHRA, CDR2 YSYEKL. J gave up 8 bases and V 3 bases, and 2 bases lay outside the gene matches.

In this sample, this clone turned up a few times. The chain employs TRBV7-2 and TRBJ2-1; TRBD2 matches 11 bases. CDR3 size: 16 residues. Germline-derived CDR1 and CDR2 are SGHTA and FQGNSA. With V trimmed by 4 bases and J by 7 bases, 9 bases remained unmatched. The CDR3 loop is CASSSPGLAGGNEQFF. CDR3 coding DNA: TGTGCCAGCAGCTCCCCCGGGCTAGCGGGGGGAAATGAGCAGTTCTTC.

The V call is TRBV5-1, the J call TRBJ2-7; TRBD1 might be the D (6 bases). The germline CDR1 and CDR2 sequences are SGHRS and YFSETQ. The CDR3 contains 13 residues. The V gene lost 2 bases and the J gene lost 3 bases, with 9 bases spanning the gap. The CDR3 reads CASSLQGYYEQYF. In DNA form, the CDR3 reads TGCGCCAGCAGCTTACAGGGATACTACGAGCAGTACTTC.

The chain recombines TRBV4-3 with TRBJ1-5; 7 nucleotides align to TRBD1. V was clipped by 1 base and J by 7 bases; unmatched bases: 10. In germline, CDR1 is LGHNA, CDR2 YSLEER. This CDR3 contains 16 residues. CDR3 sequence reads: CASSQAVAGGEQPQHF. The CDR3 region has the DNA TGCGCCAGCAGCCAAGCCGTGGCAGGGGGTGAACAGCCCCAGCATTTT.

This clone was detected only once. The chain recombines TRBV5-1 with TRBJ2-3; D remains unclear. CDR1 and CDR2 (germline): SGHRS, YFSETQ. V lost 4 bases and J lost 0, with 12 bases in between. There are 15 residues in the CDR3. CDR3 DNA sequence: TGCGCCAGCAGCACGGCGTTCGGGAGCACAGATACGCAGTATTTT. Protein sequence: CASSTAFGSTDTQYF.

This chain joins TRBV7-9 and TRBJ2-3; D might be TRBD1 (6 bases). Germline-derived CDR1 and CDR2 are SEHNR and FQNEAQ (reference sequence). This CDR3 spans 15 amino acids. V was pared by 4 bases and J by 4 bases, with 15 bases between. This CDR3 reads CASSSPDRTPDTQYF. The CDR3 DNA reads TGTGCCAGCAGCTCCCCAGACAGGACCCCAGATACGCAGTATTTT.

CDR3 sequence: CASSFSPGQGPEKLFF. CDR3 sequence (DNA): TGTGCCAGCAGCTTCTCGCCCGGACAGGGTCCGGAAAAACTGTTTTTT. The chain is built from TRBV7-9 and TRBJ1-4; 8 bases agree with TRBD1. The CDR3 loop spans 16 amino acids. CDR1 and CDR2 from the germline V gene are SEHNR and FQNEAQ (reference sequence). Trimming at V came to 3 bases and at J to 8 bases, leaving 11 bases not matched to a gene.

CDR3 region: CASSQDQGVEETQYF. The DNA for the CDR3 is TGTGCCAGCAGCCAAGATCAGGGGGTGGAAGAGACCCAGTACTTC. The chain combines TRBV4-2 with TRBJ2-5; 7 nucleotides match TRBD1. CDR1 LGHNA and CDR2 YNFKEQ come from the germline V gene. The CDR3 has 15 residues. Unmatched junction bases numbered 4, after V lost 0 bases and J lost 3 bases.

In its sample, this clone was seen once. The genes are TRBV11-2 and TRBJ2-2; D not certain. This CDR3 region has 10 residues. Per the germline V gene, CDR1 is SGHAT and CDR2 is FQNNGV. V was pared by 6 bases and J by 8 bases, with 4 bases between. Written as DNA, the CDR3 is TGTGCCAGCAGATATGGGGAGCTGTTTTTT. It codes for CASRYGELFF.

V usage is TRBV28 and J usage is TRBJ1-5; no definite D call. Germline V gene data show CDR1 as MDHEN and CDR2 as SYDVKM. The CDR3 covers 12 residues. Trimming stripped 5 bases from V and 1 base from J, with 3 bases between. CDR3 DNA: TGTGCCAGCAGTCGGAGCAATCAGCCCCAGCATTTT. Its protein is CASSRSNQPQHF.